This T cell receptor beta chain was found in a study of pediatric ulcerative colitis. Notes on the study in general: In rectum, acute severe colitis had expanded clones and less diversity. A couple of patients had blood samples with substantially reduced template counts.

The assay was run at survey level. Profiling relied on immunoSEQ multiplex PCR, and the TCRdb table lists in-frame clones only, not all of them. Among roughly 60,000 clones listed, 87% were seen once. The V gene end was trimmed by 1 base and the J gene end by 2 bases; junction bases not matched to a gene: 11. CDR1 MNHNS and CDR2 SASEGT come from the germline V gene. This CDR3 has 18 amino acids. Remarks on this clone: Its antigen is not known.

The chain couples TRBV6-1 to TRBJ2-7, with 10 bases aligning to TRBD2. The TCR was taken from a boy between 5 and 17 years old who was a control in a study of pediatric ulcerative colitis. Material: blood. The CDR3 sequence is CASSEVLTRLAGAYEQYF. The CDR3 DNA follows: TGTGCCAGCAGTGAAGTCCTGACGCGGCTAGCGGGGGCCTACGAGCAGTACTTC.